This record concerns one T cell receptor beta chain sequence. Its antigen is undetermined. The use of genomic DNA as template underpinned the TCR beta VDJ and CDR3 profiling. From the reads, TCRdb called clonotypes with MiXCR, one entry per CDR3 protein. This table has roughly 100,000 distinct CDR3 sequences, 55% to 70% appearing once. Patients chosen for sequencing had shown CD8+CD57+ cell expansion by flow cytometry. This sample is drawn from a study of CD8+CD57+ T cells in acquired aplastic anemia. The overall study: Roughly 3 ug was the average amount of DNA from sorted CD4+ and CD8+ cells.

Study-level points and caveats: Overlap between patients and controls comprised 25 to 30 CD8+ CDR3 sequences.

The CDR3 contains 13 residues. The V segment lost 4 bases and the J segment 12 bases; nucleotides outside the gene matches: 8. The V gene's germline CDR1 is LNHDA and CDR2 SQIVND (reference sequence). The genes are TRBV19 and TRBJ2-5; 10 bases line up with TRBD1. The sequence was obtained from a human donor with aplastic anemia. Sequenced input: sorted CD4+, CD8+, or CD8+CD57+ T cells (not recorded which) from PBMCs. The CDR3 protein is CASSTLLTGGEYF. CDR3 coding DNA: TGTGCCAGTAGTACCCTCCTGACAGGGGGCGAGTACTTC.